What follows is one TCR beta chain and its context. What it binds is unknown. Germline loops: CDR1 KGHSY, CDR2 FQNENV. The CDR3 runs to 14 residues. V shed 4 bases, J shed 0 bases, and the junction held 2 bases outside the gene matches. The sample belongs to a study of T cell repertoires in cytomegalovirus infection. TCRdb analysed the reads with MiXCR anew, one entry per CDR3 protein. The sample lists almost 90,000 distinct CDR3 sequences; less than 30% were seen once. This sample comprised CD8+ T cells from cultured PBMCs, obtained from culture after CMV antigen stimulation. The chain employs TRBV16 and TRBJ2-7; 8 nucleotides agree with TRBD1. This receptor was obtained from a human donor in good health (CMV status not recorded). Some clones in this sample may be carry-over from other donors' samples. DNA for the CDR3: TGTGCCAGCAGCCTGGGACAGGTCTCCTACGAGCAGTACTTC. This codes for CASSLGQVSYEQYF.